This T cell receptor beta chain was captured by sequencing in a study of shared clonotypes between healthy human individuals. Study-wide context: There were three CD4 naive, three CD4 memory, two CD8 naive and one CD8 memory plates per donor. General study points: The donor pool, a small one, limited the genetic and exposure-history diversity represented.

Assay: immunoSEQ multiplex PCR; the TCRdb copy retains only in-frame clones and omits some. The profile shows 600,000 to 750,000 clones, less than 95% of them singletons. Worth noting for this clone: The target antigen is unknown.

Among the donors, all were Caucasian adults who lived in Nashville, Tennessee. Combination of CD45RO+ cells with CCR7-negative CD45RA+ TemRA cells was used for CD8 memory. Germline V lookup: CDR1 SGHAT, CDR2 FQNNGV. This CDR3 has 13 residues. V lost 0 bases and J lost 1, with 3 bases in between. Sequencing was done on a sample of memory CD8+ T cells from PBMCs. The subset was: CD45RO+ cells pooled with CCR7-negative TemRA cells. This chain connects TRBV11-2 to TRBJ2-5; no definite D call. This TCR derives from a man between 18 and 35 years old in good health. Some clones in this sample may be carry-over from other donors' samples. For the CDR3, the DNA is TGTGCCAGCAGCTTAGACCCCCAAGAGACCCAGTACTTC. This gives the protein CASSLDPQETQYF. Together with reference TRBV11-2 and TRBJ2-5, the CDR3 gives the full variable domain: EAGVAQSPRYKIIEKRQSVAFWCNPISGHATLYWYQQILGQGPKLLIQFQNNGVVDDSQLPKDRFSAERLKGVDSTLKIQPAKLEDSAVYLCASSLDPQETQYFGPGTRLLVL.